The sequence of this T cell receptor (beta chain) was determined in a study of response to subunit inactivated influenza vaccine. Overall study findings and caveats: The authors proposed limited new T cell recruitment per seasonal influenza vaccination.

Trimming pared 3 bases from V and 0 bases from J, leaving 12 bases between. The CDR3 contains 15 residues. The V gene's germline CDR1 is DFQATT and CDR2 SNEGSKA (reference sequence). This clonotype was seen only a few times. Its specificity is not known. Using its own MiXCR run on the RT-PCR reads, TCRdb lists one record per CDR3 protein. The sample comprises 650,000 to 800,000 distinct CDR3 sequences, about 15% of which are singletons, and 5.5% to 7% rests with the top ten. The rearrangement joins TRBV20-1 to TRBJ2-1; perhaps TRBD2 as D (6 bases). The receptor's source is a man in his forties or fifties who received an inactivated influenza vaccine. Source: PBMCs from blood, taken 14 to 15 days before vaccination. The CDR3: CSARGGQSSYNEQFF. CDR3 bases: TGCAGTGCTAGGGGGGGTCAAAGCTCCTACAATGAGCAGTTCTTC.